These T cell receptor beta chains were read from a single sample in a study of T cell responses to AZD1222 COVID-19 vaccine. Sequencing used immunoSEQ multiplex PCR; TCRdb keeps in-frame clones, though not all of them. The sample has 110,000 to 150,000 clones, roughly 93% seen once. Here the sequenced sample was peripheral blood, taken on day 0 of MenACWY control vaccination. The receptor source for this set is an adult in good health. CDR3s include the opening cysteine and the closing phenylalanine or tryptophan. The D gene is left open where the match is weak. Clone sizes are given selectively: once, few, many, or a class where the clone is expanded.

v_gene: TRBV7-9; j_gene: TRBJ1-1; d_gene: .; abundance: .; CDR3aa: CASSHSTVNTEAFF; CDR3nt: TGTGCCAGCAGCCACTCGACAGTGAACACTGAAGCTTTCTTT
v_gene: TRBV7-9; j_gene: TRBJ2-5; d_gene: TRBD1; abundance: .; CDR3aa: CASSSSGTGAETQYF; CDR3nt: TGTGCCAGCAGCTCTTCCGGGACAGGGGCAGAGACCCAGTACTTC
v_gene: TRBV4-2; j_gene: TRBJ1-1; d_gene: .; abundance: .; CDR3aa: CASSQDRGGTEAFF; CDR3nt: TGTGCCAGCAGCCAAGATAGAGGGGGCACTGAAGCTTTCTTT
v_gene: TRBV7-9; j_gene: TRBJ1-3; d_gene: .; abundance: .; CDR3aa: CASIPKGSGSGNTIYF; CDR3nt: TGTGCCAGCATCCCGAAGGGGTCGGGCTCTGGAAACACCATATATTTT
v_gene: TRBV30; j_gene: TRBJ1-5; d_gene: .; abundance: .; CDR3aa: CAWSTGSHSQPQHF; CDR3nt: TGTGCCTGGAGCACAGGATCCCACAGTCAGCCCCAGCATTTT
v_gene: TRBV27; j_gene: TRBJ1-3; d_gene: .; abundance: .; CDR3aa: CASSLSSLPGNTIYF; CDR3nt: TGTGCCAGCAGTTTATCTTCGTTACCTGGAAACACCATATATTTT
v_gene: TRBV5-1; j_gene: TRBJ1-3; d_gene: .; abundance: once; CDR3aa: CASSLFGASEDTIYF; CDR3nt: TGCGCCAGCAGCTTGTTCGGGGCCTCGGAGGACACCATATATTTT
v_gene: TRBV18; j_gene: TRBJ1-1; d_gene: .; abundance: .; CDR3aa: CASSPGAGRNTEAFF; CDR3nt: TGTGCCAGCTCACCAGGCGCAGGGAGGAACACTGAAGCTTTCTTT
v_gene: TRBV6-5; j_gene: TRBJ1-1; d_gene: .; abundance: .; CDR3aa: CASSYSGVGNTEAFF; CDR3nt: TGTGCCAGCAGTTACTCGGGCGTCGGGAACACTGAAGCTTTCTTT
v_gene: TRBV18; j_gene: TRBJ1-4; d_gene: TRBD1; abundance: .; CDR3aa: CASSPTLDRAGEKLFF; CDR3nt: TGTGCCAGCTCACCCACGCTCGACAGGGCGGGCGAAAAACTGTTTTTT
v_gene: TRBV6-5; j_gene: TRBJ1-4; d_gene: TRBD1; abundance: once; CDR3aa: CASSTGVEEEKLFF; CDR3nt: TGTGCCAGCAGTACAGGGGTAGAGGAAGAAAAACTGTTTTTT
v_gene: TRBV29-1; j_gene: TRBJ1-1; d_gene: .; abundance: .; CDR3aa: CSAVVANTEAFF; CDR3nt: TGCAGCGCTGTGGTGGCGAACACTGAAGCTTTCTTT
v_gene: TRBV15; j_gene: TRBJ2-7; d_gene: .; abundance: .; CDR3aa: CATSRYLGSYEQYF; CDR3nt: TGTGCCACCAGCAGATACTTGGGGAGCTACGAGCAGTACTTC
v_gene: TRBV5-5; j_gene: TRBJ1-3; d_gene: .; abundance: .; CDR3aa: CASSLTGKYSGNTIYF; CDR3nt: TGTGCCAGCAGCTTAACAGGGAAATACTCTGGAAACACCATATATTTT
v_gene: TRBV5-1; j_gene: TRBJ1-3; d_gene: .; abundance: .; CDR3aa: CASSTRQGNTIYF; CDR3nt: TGCGCCAGCAGCACTCGACAGGGAAACACCATATATTTT
v_gene: TRBV18; j_gene: TRBJ2-7; d_gene: .; abundance: once; CDR3aa: CASSPPSVTQRAYEQYF; CDR3nt: TGTGCCAGCTCACCGCCGTCAGTAACTCAACGAGCCTACGAGCAGTACTTC
v_gene: TRBV19; j_gene: TRBJ1-1; d_gene: .; abundance: .; CDR3aa: CATHGGVRTEAFF; CDR3nt: TGTGCCACCCACGGCGGGGTAAGGACTGAAGCTTTCTTT
v_gene: TRBV15; j_gene: TRBJ1-2; d_gene: .; abundance: .; CDR3aa: CATSREIPGYNYGYTF; CDR3nt: TGTGCCACCAGCAGAGAGATCCCGGGCTATAACTATGGCTACACCTTC
v_gene: TRBV19; j_gene: TRBJ2-3; d_gene: TRBD2; abundance: .; CDR3aa: CASSGTGGAADTQYF; CDR3nt: TGTGCCAGTAGTGGGACCGGGGGGGCGGCAGATACGCAGTATTTT
v_gene: TRBV2; j_gene: TRBJ1-1; d_gene: .; abundance: .; CDR3aa: CASSSLDPEGAEAFF; CDR3nt: TGTGCCAGCAGCTCTCTAGATCCGGAGGGGGCTGAAGCTTTCTTT
v_gene: TRBV11-3; j_gene: TRBJ2-3; d_gene: .; abundance: .; CDR3aa: CASSLQGADTQYF; CDR3nt: TGTGCCAGCAGCTTACAAGGCGCGGATACGCAGTATTTT
v_gene: TRBV6-5; j_gene: TRBJ1-1; d_gene: .; abundance: .; CDR3aa: CASSARQVPNTEAFF; CDR3nt: TGTGCCAGCAGCGCCAGACAGGTTCCGAACACTGAAGCTTTCTTT
v_gene: TRBV5-4; j_gene: TRBJ2-2; d_gene: TRBD1; abundance: once; CDR3aa: CASSWDRGTGELFF; CDR3nt: TGTGCCAGCAGCTGGGACAGGGGTACCGGGGAGCTGTTTTTT
v_gene: TRBV7-9; j_gene: TRBJ2-3; d_gene: .; abundance: .; CDR3aa: CASSFRVGGSTDTQYF; CDR3nt: TGTGCCAGCAGCTTCCGGGTAGGAGGCAGCACAGATACGCAGTATTTT
v_gene: TRBV9; j_gene: TRBJ1-2; d_gene: .; abundance: .; CDR3aa: CASSVSDGPYGYTF; CDR3nt: TGTGCCAGCAGCGTCTCGGACGGACCCTATGGCTACACCTTC
v_gene: TRBV5-6; j_gene: TRBJ1-2; d_gene: .; abundance: .; CDR3aa: CASSLVESRVYGYTF; CDR3nt: TGTGCCAGCAGCTTGGTGGAGAGCAGAGTCTATGGCTACACCTTC
v_gene: TRBV13; j_gene: TRBJ1-6; d_gene: .; abundance: .; CDR3aa: CASSRTLNSPLHF; CDR3nt: TGTGCCAGCAGCCGGACCCTTAATTCACCCCTCCACTTT
v_gene: TRBV27; j_gene: TRBJ1-6; d_gene: TRBD1; abundance: .; CDR3aa: CASSFLTGDSPLHF; CDR3nt: TGTGCCAGCTCATTCCTCACAGGGGATTCACCCCTCCACTTT
v_gene: TRBV7-3; j_gene: TRBJ1-6; d_gene: .; abundance: .; CDR3aa: CASSLAGLGVAPLHF; CDR3nt: TGTGCCAGCAGCTTAGCGGGGCTTGGGGTGGCACCCCTCCACTTT